This entry lists 4 T cell receptor beta chains sequenced from one sample in a study of vaccination and CD4 T cells after COVID-19 (dated by TCRdb to the early 2020s). The receptor library was made with PCR. The run used an Illumina iSeq 100. DNA from cultured CD4+ T cells underwent TCR sequencing with the Oncomine TCR Beta short-read assay at the Johns Hopkins FTIC core. TCRdb took the public reads, trimmed them with fastp at Q25, ran MiXCR for clone calling and kept in-frame beta chains. Rows matching on CDR3 protein sequence are summarized as one entry with the most common DNA and genes. For this sample there are some 14,000 distinct CDR3 sequences; about 64% appear just once. Less than 7% of the sample goes to the ten largest clones. The antigens these receptors bind are not known. Reading the label with the study, this specimen's treatment or condition is: approximately 11-day PBMC culture with coronavirus spike peptide pools or control peptides (ViraFEST assay).

Sequenced: CD4+ T cells from blood, cultured in vitro. The receptors here all came from a human donor who had recovered from COVID-19.

This clonotype was observed a few times. J is TRBJ1-5 and V is TRBV4-1; TRBD1 is a possible D gene (5 bases). Germline V CDR1 and CDR2: MGHRA, YSYEKL. V was cut by 1 base and J by 5 bases, with 12 bases left in between. The CDR3 is 15 residues long. The CDR3 is CASSQGAGTHQPQHF. CDR3 DNA sequence: TGCGCCAGCAGCCAAGGTGCAGGGACCCATCAGCCCCAGCATTTT.

V is TRBV30 and J is TRBJ1-2; 7 bases agree with TRBD1. Germline CDR1 GTSNPN, CDR2 SVGIG (reference sequence). This CDR3 has 12 amino acids. V was pared by 5 bases and J by 3 bases, with 3 bases of the junction left unmatched. CDR3 in amino acids: CAWFTGDYGYTF. CDR3 DNA: TGTGCCTGGTTTACAGGGGACTATGGCTACACCTTC.

V is TRBV5-1 and J is TRBJ2-7; perhaps TRBD2 as D (7 bases). The CDR3 extends over 16 amino acids. The germline V and J ends were trimmed by 6 bases and 6 bases, with 25 bases remaining between them. Germline V lookup: CDR1 SGHRS, CDR2 YFSETQ. This CDR3 is CASKSALGGGGSEQYF. The CDR3 DNA reads as TGCGCCAGCAAGTCCGCCTTGGGGGGAGGGGGTTCCGAGCAGTACTTC. Drawing the rest from reference TRBV5-1 and TRBJ2-7, the complete variable domain is KAGVTQTPRYLIKTRGQQVTLSCSPISGHRSVSWYQQTPGQGLQFLFEYFSETQRNKGNFPGRFSGRQFSNSRSEMNVSTLELGDSALYLCASKSALGGGGSEQYFGPGTRLTVT.

CDR3 DNA sequence: TGTGCCAGCAAGGGACAGGGGTCCTACGAGCAGTACTTC. This sequence encodes CASKGQGSYEQYF. V and J are TRBV4-2 and TRBJ2-7; 10 bases align to TRBD1. The CDR3 length is 13 residues. Trimming removed 7 bases from V and 1 base from J; junction bases left unmatched: 1. Germline CDR1 is LGHNA and CDR2 is YNFKEQ.